This T cell receptor (beta chain) came from a study of monozygotic twins with inflammatory bowel disease. UMIs that included a 6-nucleotide sample barcode were added by template switching, which took place during cDNA synthesis. TCRalpha and TCRbeta cDNA went through two nested PCRs of approximately 16 and 10 cycles. Reanalyzing the 5' RACE reads, TCRdb keeps one entry per CDR3 protein, without DNA. The table gives around 380,000 distinct CDR3 sequences; the top ten clones make up 2% to 3% of it. Sampling involved one blood draw (roughly 2.5 ml) for every donor. Turning to this clonotype: Its antigen is currently unknown.

Study-level points and caveats: Sharing of clonotypes with others was lower in IBD patients than in healthy twins, and this was especially so with disease activity.

Germline CDR1 reads LNHNV; CDR2 reads YYDKDF (reference sequence). This CDR3 spans 14 amino acids. This receptor was taken from a human donor with ulcerative colitis or Crohn's disease, or a healthy co-twin of an affected twin (not recorded which). The J gene is TRBJ2-2, the V gene TRBV15; checking the TCRdb D call of TRBD1 is not possible without DNA. Sequencing was done on a sample of blood. CDR3 protein: CATSRYRATGELFF.